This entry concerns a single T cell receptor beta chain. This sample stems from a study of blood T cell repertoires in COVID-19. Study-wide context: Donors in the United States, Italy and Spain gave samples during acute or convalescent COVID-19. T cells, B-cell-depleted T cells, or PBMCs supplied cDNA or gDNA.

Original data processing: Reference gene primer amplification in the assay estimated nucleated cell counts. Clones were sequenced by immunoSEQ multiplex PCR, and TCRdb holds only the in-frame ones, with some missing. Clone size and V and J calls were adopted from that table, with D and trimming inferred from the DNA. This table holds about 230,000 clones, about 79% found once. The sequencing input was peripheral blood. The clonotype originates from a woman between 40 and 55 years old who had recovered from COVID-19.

Written as DNA, the CDR3 is TGTGCCAGTAGTCCCCTAGCGGGGGATACGAACAATGAGCAGTTCTTC. As protein: CASSPLAGDTNNEQFF. The rearrangement links TRBV19 to TRBJ2-1, with 10 bases that match TRBD2. Germline V gene lookup returns CDR1 LNHDA and CDR2 SQIVND (reference sequence). CDR3 length: 16 residues. With V trimmed by 5 bases and J by 5 bases, 9 bases remained unmatched.